This is a list of T cell receptor beta chains from one sample in a study of cytomegalovirus exposure and HLA in healthy donors. The assay was immunoSEQ multiplex PCR, and TCRdb's table has in-frame clones only and misses some. Its table records 90,000 to 130,000 clones. The material sequenced was PBMCs. All receptors come from a man aged 35 to 55 in good health and CMV-seropositive. Both conserved end residues are part of each CDR3. The D gene is left open where the match is weak.

v_call	j_call	d_call	cdr3_length	cdr3_nt	cdr3_aa
TRBV2	TRBJ1-4	TRBD1	14	TGTGCCAGCAGAGCACAGGGGGCCGGGGAAAAACTGTTTTTT	CASRAQGAGEKLFF
TRBV4-1	TRBJ1-5	NA	16	TGCGCCAGCAGCCAAGAGACAGAGAATAGCAATCAGCCCCAGCATTTT	CASSQETENSNQPQHF
TRBV11-2	TRBJ2-5	NA	15	TGTGCCAGCAGCTTAGATGGTAATGGGAGAGAGACCCAGTACTTC	CASSLDGNGRETQYF
TRBV7-8	TRBJ2-7	NA	11	TGTGCCAGCAGCGGGGGGGCCGAGCAGTACTTC	CASSGGAEQYF
TRBV5-1	TRBJ2-3	TRBD2	16	TGCGCCAGCGGCTTGGTAGAGGCGGGAGACGCAGATACGCAGTATTTT	CASGLVEAGDADTQYF
TRBV6-5	TRBJ1-2	NA	13	TGTGCCAGCAGGACCGGGACTAACTATGGCTGCACCTTC	CASRTGTNYGCTF
TRBV2	TRBJ1-1	NA	13	TGTGCCAGCAGCTACAGTACCGGCACTGAAGCTTTCTTT	CASSYSTGTEAFF
TRBV2	TRBJ2-7	NA	14	TGTGCCAGCAGTGACCAGGTCAGATCCTACGAGCAGTACTTC	CASSDQVRSYEQYF
TRBV11-1	TRBJ1-2	TRBD1	14	TGTGCCAGCAGCTCTACGGGACAGCCCTATGGCTACACCTTC	CASSSTGQPYGYTF
TRBV9	TRBJ2-2	TRBD2	17	TGTGCCAGCAGCGCCGCCATAGCGGGAGCGAACACCGGGGAGCTGTTTTTT	CASSAAIAGANTGELFF
TRBV9	TRBJ2-1	TRBD2	15	TGTGCCAGCAGCGTTAGCGGGAGGGCCGGGGCTGAGCAGTTCTTC	CASSVSGRAGAEQFF
TRBV6-1	TRBJ1-2	TRBD1	16	TGTGCCAGCAGTGTTTACCGCGGGACAGGGGGCCTTGGCTACACCTTC	CASSVYRGTGGLGYTF
TRBV9	TRBJ2-5	TRBD2	12	TGTGCCAGCAGGGGGGAGGGGGAGACCCAGTACTTC	CASRGEGETQYF
TRBV9	TRBJ2-1	NA	15	TGTGCCAGCAGCGTAGGGAGGGACAGCTACAATGAGCAGTTCTTC	CASSVGRDSYNEQFF
TRBV4-1	TRBJ1-4	TRBD1	17	TGCGCCAGCAGCCAAGCAGACAGGGCTCTTCTGAATGAAAAACTGTTTTTT	CASSQADRALLNEKLFF
TRBV2	TRBJ1-2	NA	14	TGTGCCAGCAGACCCACAGGGCCACTGATTGGCTACACCTTC	CASRPTGPLIGYTF
TRBV7-3	TRBJ2-3	TRBD2	15	TGTGCCAGCAGCCCCAGCGGGAGTGATGCAGATACGCAGTATTTT	CASSPSGSDADTQYF
TRBV28	TRBJ1-2	NA	13	TGTGCCAGCAGTCCAGACAGCTTCTATGGCTACACCTTC	CASSPDSFYGYTF
TRBV28	TRBJ2-7	NA	11	TGTGCCAGCAGAGACATCTACGAGCAGTACTTC	CASRDIYEQYF
TRBV28	TRBJ2-2	TRBD2	14	TGTGCCAGCAAACAAGCGGGAGCGCCCGGGGAGCTGTTTTTT	CASKQAGAPGELFF
TRBV2	TRBJ2-6	TRBD1	16	TGTGCCAGCAGTCGGGACAGGGATTCTGGGGCCAACGTCCTGACTTTC	CASSRDRDSGANVLTF
TRBV19	TRBJ2-2	TRBD1	16	TGTGCCAGTAGCCTACCGAGGGGGCTGAACACCGGGGAGCTGTTTTTT	CASSLPRGLNTGELFF
TRBV7-9	TRBJ2-6	NA	19	TGTGCCAGCAGCCCTAGTGATGCATTATCCCTAAGAGGGGCCAACGTCCTGACTTTC	CASSPSDALSLRGANVLTF
TRBV28	TRBJ1-4	TRBD1	15	TGTGCCAGCAGTCTACAGGGGCTTTCTAATGAAAAACTGTTTTTT	CASSLQGLSNEKLFF
TRBV5-4	TRBJ1-1	NA	14	TGTGCCGGAAAAGGATCCCAGGGAGGCACTGAAGCTTTCTTT	CAGKGSQGGTEAFF
TRBV7-2	TRBJ2-1	TRBD1	14	TGTGCCAGCAGCTTAGGTACAGGGGGCAGTGAGCAGTTCTTC	CASSLGTGGSEQFF
TRBV7-2	TRBJ2-7	TRBD2	17	TGTGCCAGCAGCTTACGACTAGCGGGAGAGAACCCCTACGAGCAGTACTTC	CASSLRLAGENPYEQYF
TRBV4-1	TRBJ2-1	NA	15	TGCGCCAGCAGCCAAGAAACCCCCACTCCCAATGAGCAGTTCTTC	CASSQETPTPNEQFF
TRBV2	TRBJ2-3	TRBD1	14	TGTGCCAGCAGCCAACCTACAGGGGCAGATACGCAGTATTTT	CASSQPTGADTQYF